The source of this T cell receptor (beta chain) is a study of T cell repertoires in cytomegalovirus infection. About this clonotype itself: Its antigen remains unidentified.

TCRdb reanalysed the reads using MiXCR and keeps one entry per CDR3 protein. The sample lists hundreds of thousands of distinct CDR3 sequences, roughly 30% occurring once. This specimen was cultured CD8+ T cells from PBMCs, taken from culture after CMV antigen stimulation. This clonotype was obtained from a human donor in good health (CMV status not recorded). Some clones in this sample may be carry-over from other donors' samples.

CDR3 coding DNA: TGTGCCAGCAGTAGGACGACAGGGGTAGCCAAAAACATTCAGTACTTC. This encodes CASSRTTGVAKNIQYF. The gene calls are TRBV6-1 and TRBJ2-4; TRBD1 agrees at 8 bases. J lost 0 bases, V lost 5 bases, and 6 bases had no gene match. The germline CDR1 and CDR2 sequences are MNHNS and SASEGT. The CDR3 contains 16 residues.